The clone carrying this T cell receptor beta chain was detected a few times. A second PCR of 7 to 11 cycles used a sample-barcoded 5' primer and a J-beta primer mix. TCRdb re-derived calls from the 5' RACE reads in MiXCR, one entry per CDR3 protein. This table has 750,000 to 850,000 distinct CDR3 sequences, around a quarter appearing once. The sample originates from a study of blood T cells in healthy people across ages. As for the study in general: Through template switching, about one barcoded beta molecule was captured per two T cells, as measured in model experiments.

The length of the CDR3 is 15 residues. Germline CDR1 and CDR2: SNHLY and FYNNEI. The V and J ends lost 4 bases and 2 bases, in that order; junction bases with no gene match: 5. The data were also submitted as part of a second study, on T cells of mothers and their children. Per that study: Sequencing returned over 9 million TCR beta CDR3 reads per mother and about 2.9 million per child. Related mother-child pairs shared marginally more repertoire than unrelated pairs, though not significantly.

The chain is built from TRBV2 and TRBJ2-5; 9 bases are shared with TRBD1. This TCR was recovered from a boy younger than 18 in good health. The specimen sequenced was blood. The CDR3 nucleotides read TGTGCCAGCAGTGGGGACAGGGAACTTCAAGAGACCCAGTACTTC. Protein sequence: CASSGDRELQETQYF. Full variable domain (rest looked up from reference TRBV2 and TRBJ2-5): EPEVTQTPSHQVTQMGQEVILRCVPISNHLYFYWYRQILGQKVEFLVSFYNNEISEKSEIFDDQFSVERPDGSNFTLKIRSTKLEDSAMYFCASSGDRELQETQYFGPGTRLLVL.